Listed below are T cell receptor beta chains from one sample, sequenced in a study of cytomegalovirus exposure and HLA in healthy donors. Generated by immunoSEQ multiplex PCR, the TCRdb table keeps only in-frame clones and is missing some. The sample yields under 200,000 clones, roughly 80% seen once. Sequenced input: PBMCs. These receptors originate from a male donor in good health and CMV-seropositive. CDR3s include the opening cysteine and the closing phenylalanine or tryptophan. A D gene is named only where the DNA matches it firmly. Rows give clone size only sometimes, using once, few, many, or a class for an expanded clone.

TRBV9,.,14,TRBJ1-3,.,TGTGCCAGCAGCCAACAGGGATCCGGAAACACCATATATTTT,CASSQQGSGNTIYF
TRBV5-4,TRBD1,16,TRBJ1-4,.,TGTGCCAGCAGCCAGCGGACGACAGGGGGCGATGAAAAACTGTTTTTT,CASSQRTTGGDEKLFF
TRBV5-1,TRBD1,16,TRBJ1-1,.,TGCGCCAGCAGCTTGCGGCAGGGGGCTGTGAACACTGAAGCTTTCTTT,CASSLRQGAVNTEAFF
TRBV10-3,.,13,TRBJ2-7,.,TGTGCCATCAGTGAGTCGGCAGTCTACGAGCAGTACTTC,CAISESAVYEQYF
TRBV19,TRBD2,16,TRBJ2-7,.,TGTGCCAGTAGTATAGTATGGACTAGCGGATCCTACGAGCAGTACTTC,CASSIVWTSGSYEQYF
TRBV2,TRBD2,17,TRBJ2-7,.,TGTGCCAGCAGTGATACTAGCGGGGGGGTAGGTTCCTACGAGCAGTACTTC,CASSDTSGGVGSYEQYF
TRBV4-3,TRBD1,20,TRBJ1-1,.,TGCGCCAGCAGCCAAGATTCCCCTGGACAGGGAAGAGCCTTGAACACTGAAGCTTTCTTT,CASSQDSPGQGRALNTEAFF
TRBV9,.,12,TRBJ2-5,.,TGTGCCAGCAGCGGGAGGGTGGGAGAGCAGTACTTC,CASSGRVGEQYF
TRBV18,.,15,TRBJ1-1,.,TGTGCCAGCTCACCTAACGGGGTTATAAGAACGGAAGCTTTCTTT,CASSPNGVIRTEAFF
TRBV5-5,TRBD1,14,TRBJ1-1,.,TGTGCCAGCAGCTGGGACAGGTTGAACACTGAAGCTTTCTTT,CASSWDRLNTEAFF
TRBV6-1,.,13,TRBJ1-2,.,TGTGCCAGCAGTACTACTACAGGGAACGGCTACACCTTC,CASSTTTGNGYTF
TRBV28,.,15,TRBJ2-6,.,TGTGCCAGCAACCCCGACGGGACTGGGGCCAACGTCCTGACTTTC,CASNPDGTGANVLTF
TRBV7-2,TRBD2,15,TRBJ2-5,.,TGTGCCAGCAGCTCGGGCGGGGGGCGCGGGGAGACCCAGTACTTC,CASSSGGGRGETQYF
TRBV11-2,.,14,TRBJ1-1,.,TGTGCCAGCAGCCATTCCGGGACATTGGCTGAAGCTTTCTTT,CASSHSGTLAEAFF
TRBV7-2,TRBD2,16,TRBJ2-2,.,TGTGCCAGCAGCCCTCCCGGGACTAGAGGCACCGGGGAGCTGTTTTTT,CASSPPGTRGTGELFF
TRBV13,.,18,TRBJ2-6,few,TGTGCCAGCAGCTTTAGGGGGGGCCGCCCTCTGGGGGCCAACGTCCTGACTTTC,CASSFRGGRPLGANVLTF
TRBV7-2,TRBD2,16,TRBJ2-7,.,TGTGCCAGCAGCTTAGACGGGGGGAGCAGCTCCTACGAGCAGTACTTC,CASSLDGGSSSYEQYF
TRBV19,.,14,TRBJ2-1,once,TGTGCCAGTAGTATCGGTGGGGCTAGTTATGAGCAGTTCTTC,CASSIGGASYEQFF
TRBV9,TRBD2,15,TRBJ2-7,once,TGTGCCAGCAGCGTAGTCGCTACTAGCGGCTACGAGCAGTACTTC,CASSVVATSGYEQYF
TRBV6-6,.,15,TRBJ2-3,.,TGTGCCAGCACCTTGGGCCCAACTCAGGGCAATACGCAGTATTTT,CASTLGPTQGNTQYF
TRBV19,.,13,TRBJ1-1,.,TGTGCCAGTAGTATAGATCGGGAGGGATGGGCTTTCTTT,CASSIDREGWAFF
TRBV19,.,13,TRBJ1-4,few,TGTGCCAGTATGGAACAGGGATATGAAAAACTGTTTTTT,CASMEQGYEKLFF
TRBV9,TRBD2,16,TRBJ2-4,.,TGTGCCAGCAGCGTAGGCGGAGCGGGGGGGCTGAACATTCAGTACTTC,CASSVGGAGGLNIQYF
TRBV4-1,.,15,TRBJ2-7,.,TGCGCCAGCAGCCTGACAGTTAGCCCCTCCTACGAGCAGTACTTC,CASSLTVSPSYEQYF
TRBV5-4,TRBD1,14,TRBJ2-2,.,TGTGCCAGCAGCTACCGGGACAGGGCCGGGGAGCTGTTTTTT,CASSYRDRAGELFF
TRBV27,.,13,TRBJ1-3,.,TGTGCCAGCAGTAGAGACTCTGGAAACACCATATATTTT,CASSRDSGNTIYF
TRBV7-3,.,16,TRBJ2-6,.,TGTGCCAGCAGATTTATTCAGGTCTCTCGGGCCAACGTCCTGACTTTC,CASRFIQVSRANVLTF
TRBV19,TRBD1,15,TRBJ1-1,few,TGTGCCAGTAGTACCGGACAGGGTTTGGCTGCTGAAGCTTTCTTT,CASSTGQGLAAEAFF
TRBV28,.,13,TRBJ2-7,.,TGTGCCAGCAGCACCGGGGGAAACTACGAGCAGTACTTC,CASSTGGNYEQYF
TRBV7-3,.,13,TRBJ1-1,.,TGTGCCAGCAGCCCGGGATCGAATATGATGGCTTTCTTT,CASSPGSNMMAFF
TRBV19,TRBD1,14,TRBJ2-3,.,TGTGCCAGTAGCGCACAGGGGGTAGGCGATACGCAGTATTTT,CASSAQGVGDTQYF
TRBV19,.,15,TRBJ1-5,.,TGTACCAGTACCTATAGAAGAGGGGGAAATCAGCCCCAGCATTTT,CTSTYRRGGNQPQHF
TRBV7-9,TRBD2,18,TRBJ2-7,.,TGTGCCAGCAGCTCCCCTCGACTAGCGGGAGGGCCTAGGGAAGAGCAGTACTTC,CASSSPRLAGGPREEQYF
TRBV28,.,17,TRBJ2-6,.,TGTGCCAGCAATGGGCGCGAAGATGCCTCTGGGGCCAACGTCCTGACTTTC,CASNGREDASGANVLTF
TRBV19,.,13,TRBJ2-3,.,TGTGCCAGTAGTATAGTTCCGTCAGATACGCAGTATTTT,CASSIVPSDTQYF
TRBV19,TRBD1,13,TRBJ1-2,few,TGTGCCAGTAGCCCGGGACAGAGACGGGGCTACACCTTC,CASSPGQRRGYTF
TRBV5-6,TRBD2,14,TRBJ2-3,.,TGTGCCAGCAGTGGCGGGGGGGCCACAGATACGCAGTATTTT,CASSGGGATDTQYF
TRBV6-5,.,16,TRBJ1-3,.,TGTGCCAGCAGTTACCGGGCGCAGGGGAAGGGAAACACCATATATTTT,CASSYRAQGKGNTIYF
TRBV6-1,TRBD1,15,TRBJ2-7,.,TGTGCCAGCAGTGAATGGACAGGGGGAGAATACGAGCAGTACTTC,CASSEWTGGEYEQYF
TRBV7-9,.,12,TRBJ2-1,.,TGTGCCAGCAGCTTACAAGCGGCCTTACAGTTCTTC,CASSLQAALQFF
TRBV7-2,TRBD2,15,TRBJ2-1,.,TGTGCCAGCAGCTTAGTGGGACTAGCGACAAATGAGCAGTTCTTC,CASSLVGLATNEQFF
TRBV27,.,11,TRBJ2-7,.,TGTGCCAGCAGTTTCGGTTACGAGCAGTACTTC,CASSFGYEQYF
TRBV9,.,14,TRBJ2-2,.,TGTGCCAGCAGCGTGCCAGGGCTTACCGGGGAGCTGTTTTTT,CASSVPGLTGELFF
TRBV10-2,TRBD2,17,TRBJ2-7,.,TGCGCCAGCAGTGAATCTGAGGGGAGCGGGAGGGCCTACGAGCAGTACTTC,CASSESEGSGRAYEQYF
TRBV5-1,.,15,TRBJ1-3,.,TGCGCCAGCAGCCAGGACAGAAACTCTGGAAACACCATATATTTT,CASSQDRNSGNTIYF
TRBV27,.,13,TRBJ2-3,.,TGTGCCAGCAGTTTTGTCGGCACAGATACGCAGTATTTT,CASSFVGTDTQYF
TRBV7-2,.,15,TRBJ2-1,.,TGTGCCAGCAGCTTAGGTGGGGGGACTCTCAATGAGCAGTTCTTC,CASSLGGGTLNEQFF
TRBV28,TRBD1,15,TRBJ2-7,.,TGTGCCAGCAGTGTTTTGGCGGGACAGGCCTACGAGCAGTACTTC,CASSVLAGQAYEQYF
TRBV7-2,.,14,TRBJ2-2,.,TGTGCCAGCAGCCGGACTTCTAACACCGGGGAGCTGTTTTTT,CASSRTSNTGELFF
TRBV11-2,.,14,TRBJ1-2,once,TGTGCCAGCAGCTTAGATACCCGAACACAGAAGTACACCTTC,CASSLDTRTQKYTF
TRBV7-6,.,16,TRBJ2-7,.,TGTGCCAGCAGCCTTCCCCCCAGGGGAGTAACCTACGAGCAGTACTTC,CASSLPPRGVTYEQYF
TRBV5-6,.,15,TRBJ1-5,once,TGTGCCAGCAGCTTGGCCGGACAACGCAATCAGCCCCAGCATTTT,CASSLAGQRNQPQHF
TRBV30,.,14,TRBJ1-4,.,TGTGCCTGTCTACCGACAGACTCGATGTGGAAACTGTTTTTT,CACLPTDSMWKLFF
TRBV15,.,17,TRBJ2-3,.,TGTGCCACCAGCAGAGATCTCTTGGCGGGACGCACAGATACGCAGTATTTT,CATSRDLLAGRTDTQYF
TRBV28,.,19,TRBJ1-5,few,TGTGCCAGCAGCGGGTATCAGGGAAGGGTTCGGGTACGCAATCAGCCCCAGCATTTT,CASSGYQGRVRVRNQPQHF
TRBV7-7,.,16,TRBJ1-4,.,TGTGCCAGCAGCGTAGGGGGGGTTGCAACTAATGAAAAGCTGTTTTTT,CASSVGGVATNEKLFF
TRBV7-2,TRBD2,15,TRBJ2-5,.,TGTGCCAGCAGCTTAAGCGGGGGGGGTCAAGAGACCCAGTACTTC,CASSLSGGGQETQYF
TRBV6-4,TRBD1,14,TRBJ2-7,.,TGTGCCAGCCCGCCGGGACAGGGCCCCTACGAGCAGTACTTC,CASPPGQGPYEQYF